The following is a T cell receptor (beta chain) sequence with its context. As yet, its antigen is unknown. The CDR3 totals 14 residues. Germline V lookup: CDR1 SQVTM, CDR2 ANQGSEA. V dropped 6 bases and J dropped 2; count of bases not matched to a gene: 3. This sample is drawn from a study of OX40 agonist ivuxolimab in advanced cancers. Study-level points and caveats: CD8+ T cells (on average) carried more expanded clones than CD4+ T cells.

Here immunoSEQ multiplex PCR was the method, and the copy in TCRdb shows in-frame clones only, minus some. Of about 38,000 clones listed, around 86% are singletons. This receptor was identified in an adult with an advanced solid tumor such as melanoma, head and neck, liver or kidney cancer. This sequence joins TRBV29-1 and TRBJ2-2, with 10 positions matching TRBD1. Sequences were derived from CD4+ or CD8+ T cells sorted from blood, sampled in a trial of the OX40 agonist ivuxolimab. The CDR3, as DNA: TGCAGCGTCCGGACAGGGGGTAACACCGGGGAGCTGTTTTTT. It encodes CSVRTGGNTGELFF.